This TCR beta chain emerged from a study of T cells in Graves' hyperthyroidism and ophthalmopathy. The study, taken as a whole, reports: Blood held most thyroid clonotypes expanded above 0.001 frequency.

Many counts were recorded for this clonotype. Its target is not known. The CDR3 covers 15 residues. The germline V gene encodes CDR1 SGHTA and CDR2 FQGNSA. V gave up 0 bases and J gave up 0 bases, with 9 bases separating them. What was amplified from RNA transcripts were TCR beta CDR3 regions. A first-round RT-PCR of the TCR CDR3 used the HTBI primer set. MiXCR, applied by TCRdb to the multiplex PCR reads, yields one record per CDR3 protein. The sample yields around 620,000 distinct CDR3 sequences, about 45% seen once. This rearrangement joins TRBV7-2 to TRBJ2-7, with D perhaps TRBD1 (6 bases). Sequencing was done on a sample of peripheral blood or thyroid tissue (not recorded which). The source of this sequence is an adult woman with Graves' disease, either hyperthyroidism or ophthalmopathy (not recorded which). Here the CDR3 reads CASSLAGTSSYEQYF. The CDR3 DNA reads as TGTGCCAGCAGCTTAGCCGGGACATCCTCCTACGAGCAGTACTTC.